The source of this T cell receptor (beta chain) is a study of blood T cells in healthy people across ages. Germline assignment: CDR1 SGHNT and CDR2 YYREEE (reference sequence). The J segment lost 5 bases and the V segment lost 5 bases, leaving 13 bases of the junction unmatched. The CDR3 runs to 16 residues. PCR was performed a second time for about 7 to 12 cycles using a sample-barcoded 5' primer and a J-beta primer mix. TCRdb re-analysed the 5' RACE reads in MiXCR, keeping a single row per CDR3 protein. The table lists hundreds of thousands of distinct CDR3 sequences, roughly 21% of them singletons.

Material: blood. This chain joins TRBV5-4 and TRBJ2-1; TRBD2 matches at 7 bases. The source of this sequence is a man aged 70-80 years in good health. CDR3 sequence reads: CASSSPGASGDNEQFF. The CDR3 DNA sequence: TGTGCCAGCAGTTCGCCCGGGGCTAGCGGAGACAATGAGCAGTTCTTC. Complete variable domain (other parts from reference TRBV5-4 and TRBJ2-1): ETGVTQSPTHLIKTRGQQVTLRCSSQSGHNTVSWYQQALGQGPQFIFQYYREEENGRGNFPPRFSGLQFPNYSSELNVNALELDDSALYLCASSSPGASGDNEQFFGPGTRLTVL.